Listed below are T cell receptor beta chains from one sample, sequenced in a study of T cell responses to AZD1222 COVID-19 vaccine. TCRdb's copy holds only in-frame clones and misses some; the assay was immunoSEQ multiplex PCR. The sample contains approximately 100,000 clones, approximately 91% of which appear only once. Sequencing used peripheral blood, obtained on day 0 of AZD1222 vaccination. These receptors originate from an adult in good health. The CDR3 runs from the conserved cysteine through the conserved F or W. The order of the fields is V gene, D gene, J gene, clone size, CDR3 protein, CDR3 DNA. D genes are given only for firm matches. Clone size is given for some rows only: seen once, a few or many times, or a class if the clone is expanded.

TRBV20-1,NA,TRBJ1-4,NA,CSASQDTNEKLFF,TGCAGTGCTAGTCAGGACACGAATGAAAAACTGTTTTTT
TRBV7-9,NA,TRBJ2-7,NA,CASSSSKPGEQYF,TGTGCCAGCAGCTCCAGCAAACCGGGTGAGCAGTACTTC
TRBV5-6,NA,TRBJ1-6,NA,CASSSGQIVNSPLHF,TGTGCCAGCAGTTCGGGACAAATCGTTAATTCACCCCTCCACTTT
TRBV2,NA,TRBJ2-5,NA,CAILTGQETQYF,TGTGCCATACTTACGGGCCAAGAGACCCAGTACTTC
TRBV13,NA,TRBJ1-2,NA,CASSLVGGTGGSRGYTF,TGTGCCAGCAGCTTAGTTGGAGGAACCGGGGGTAGTCGAGGCTACACCTTC
TRBV9,TRBD2,TRBJ2-7,NA,CASSVGPWGGSEQYF,TGTGCCAGCAGCGTAGGGCCTTGGGGGGGATCCGAGCAGTACTTC
TRBV6-5,NA,TRBJ2-1,NA,CASRRGGIYNEQFF,TGTGCCAGCCGGAGGGGGGGTATCTACAATGAGCAGTTCTTC
TRBV6-5,TRBD2,TRBJ2-2,NA,CASSYSSGGKPFF,TGTGCCAGCAGTTACTCGAGCGGGGGAAAGCCGTTTTTT
TRBV7-2,TRBD1,TRBJ1-4,NA,CASSTGQGGEKLFF,TGTGCCAGCAGCACAGGACAGGGCGGTGAAAAACTGTTTTTT
TRBV6-5,TRBD2,TRBJ2-7,NA,CASSYGEAGGWYEQYF,TGTGCCAGCAGTTACGGTGAGGCGGGGGGCTGGTACGAGCAGTACTTC
TRBV29-1,TRBD2,TRBJ2-1,NA,CSVLGTSGGHDNEQFF,TGCAGCGTCCTTGGGACTAGCGGGGGTCATGACAATGAGCAGTTCTTC
TRBV7-9,TRBD1,TRBJ1-3,NA,CASSLQGASPGNTIYF,TGTGCCAGCAGCCTCCAGGGGGCATCTCCTGGAAACACCATATATTTT
TRBV10-2,NA,TRBJ1-6,NA,CASSESLGGNSPLHF,TGCGCCAGCAGTGAGTCATTGGGGGGTAATTCACCCCTCCACTTT
TRBV27,NA,TRBJ1-2,NA,CASSLQRGIYGYTF,TGTGCCAGCAGTTTGCAACGGGGGATTTATGGCTACACCTTC
TRBV6-1,NA,TRBJ1-2,NA,CASSEVRQVAGGYTF,TGTGCCAGCAGTGAAGTAAGACAGGTGGCCGGTGGCTACACCTTC
TRBV4-3,NA,TRBJ1-6,NA,CASSQGTGTENSPLHF,TGCGCCAGCAGCCAAGGAACCGGGACGGAGAATTCACCCCTCCACTTT
TRBV6-4,TRBD2,TRBJ2-7,NA,CASSGTTSGGTYEQYF,TGTGCCAGCAGTGGCACGACTAGCGGGGGGACCTACGAGCAGTACTTC
TRBV3-1/TRBV3-2,NA,TRBJ1-1,NA,CASSQVEGVTEAFF,TGTGCCAGCAGCCAAGTGGAAGGGGTCACTGAAGCTTTCTTT
TRBV14,TRBD1,TRBJ2-7,NA,CASSPGTVAYEQYF,TGTGCCAGCAGCCCTGGGACAGTTGCCTACGAGCAGTACTTC
TRBV5-1,TRBD1,TRBJ1-1,once,CASKGQGIPEAFF,TGCGCCAGCAAGGGACAGGGAATTCCTGAAGCTTTCTTT
TRBV5-8,NA,TRBJ2-3,NA,CASSQLTDTQYF,TGTGCCAGCAGCCAACTCACAGATACGCAGTATTTT
TRBV10-2,TRBD1,TRBJ1-1,NA,CASSEFGTGYTEAFF,TGCGCCAGCAGTGAGTTTGGGACAGGGTACACTGAAGCTTTCTTT
TRBV9,TRBD2,TRBJ2-1,few,CASSHGLAGGEQFF,TGTGCCAGCAGTCACGGACTAGCGGGGGGCGAGCAGTTCTTC
TRBV6-2/TRBV6-3,TRBD2,TRBJ2-5,NA,CASSSRLAGDQETQYF,TGTGCCAGCAGTTCTAGACTAGCGGGGGACCAAGAGACCCAGTACTTC
TRBV7-2,NA,TRBJ2-1,NA,CASSPVRGYNEQFF,TGTGCCAGCAGCCCAGTCCGGGGATACAATGAGCAGTTCTTC
TRBV19,TRBD1,TRBJ1-5,NA,CASGPGTGIDQPQHF,TGTGCCAGCGGTCCCGGGACAGGGATTGATCAGCCCCAGCATTTT
TRBV5-1,NA,TRBJ1-2,few,CASSLSLQPNYGYTF,TGCGCCAGCAGCTTGTCGCTACAGCCTAACTATGGCTACACCTTC
TRBV19,NA,TRBJ1-5,NA,CASARGRDQPQHF,TGTGCCAGTGCGCGGGGTAGGGATCAGCCCCAGCATTTT
TRBV12-5,NA,TRBJ2-3,NA,CASGLVEDTQYF,TGTGCTAGTGGTTTGGTGGAAGATACGCAGTATTTT
TRBV5-1,TRBD1,TRBJ1-3,NA,CASSFRTGDFSGNTIYF,TGCGCCAGCAGCTTCAGGACAGGGGACTTCTCTGGAAACACCATATATTTT
TRBV19,NA,TRBJ1-4,NA,CASSMSRQGRDEKLFF,TGTGCCAGTAGCATGTCCCGGCAGGGGAGGGATGAAAAACTGTTTTTT
TRBV2,NA,TRBJ2-3,NA,CASKGAGSRTDTQYF,TGTGCCAGCAAGGGAGCGGGCTCCCGCACAGATACGCAGTATTTT
TRBV28,NA,TRBJ1-3,NA,CASSGRSLGAPENTIYF,TGTGCCAGCAGTGGTCGTAGTCTCGGGGCCCCCGAAAACACCATATATTTT
TRBV13,TRBD1,TRBJ1-1,NA,CASRTGGNTEAFF,TGTGCCAGCAGGACAGGGGGGAACACTGAAGCTTTCTTT
TRBV11-2,NA,TRBJ2-7,NA,CASSSAAYEQYF,TGTGCCAGCAGCTCTGCTGCCTACGAGCAGTACTTC
TRBV6-5,NA,TRBJ1-4,NA,CASSYSSGGNEKLFF,TGTGCCAGCAGTTACTCGAGTGGAGGGAATGAAAAACTGTTTTTT
TRBV5-8,NA,TRBJ2-3,NA,CASSFRGMGTDTQYF,TGTGCCAGCAGCTTTAGGGGAATGGGCACAGATACGCAGTATTTT
TRBV21-1,NA,TRBJ1-4,NA,CASSKVEGTNEKLFF,TGTGCCAGCAGCAAAGTAGAGGGGACTAATGAAAAACTGTTTTTT
TRBV6-5,TRBD1,TRBJ1-1,NA,CASSYLGTGEAFF,TGTGCCAGCAGTTACCTCGGGACAGGGGAGGCTTTCTTT
TRBV4-1,TRBD1,TRBJ1-2,NA,CASSQAQGGYHGYTF,TGCGCCAGCAGCCAAGCTCAGGGGGGCTACCATGGCTACACCTTC
TRBV14,TRBD1,TRBJ1-6,NA,CASAPTGDSPLHF,TGTGCCAGCGCGCCGACAGGGGATTCACCCCTCCACTTT
TRBV5-5,NA,TRBJ1-4,NA,CASSTDSDPNEKLFF,TGTGCCAGCAGTACGGACAGCGATCCTAATGAAAAACTGTTTTTT
TRBV18,NA,TRBJ2-7,NA,CASSPEIGMISYEQYF,TGTGCCAGCTCACCAGAAATAGGGATGATCTCCTACGAGCAGTACTTC
TRBV10-2,NA,TRBJ1-1,NA,CASSEYPFEAFF,TGCGCCAGCAGTGAATACCCCTTTGAAGCTTTCTTT
TRBV19,NA,TRBJ1-1,NA,CASNLRTNTEAFF,TGTGCCAGTAATTTAAGAACCAACACTGAAGCTTTCTTT
TRBV10-3,TRBD1,TRBJ2-3,NA,CAITLGQGTDTQYF,TGTGCCATCACCCTTGGACAGGGCACAGATACGCAGTATTTT
TRBV7-2,NA,TRBJ1-2,once,CASSFRTSTYGYTF,TGTGCCAGCAGCTTCCGGACCTCAACCTATGGCTACACCTTC
TRBV7-2,TRBD2,TRBJ2-3,NA,CASSSGLAGGSNTQYF,TGTGCCAGCAGCTCGGGGCTGGCGGGGGGTTCGAATACGCAGTATTTT
TRBV6-1,NA,TRBJ2-5,NA,CASSEGFRGETQYF,TGTGCCAGCAGTGAGGGTTTCCGGGGGGAGACCCAGTACTTC
TRBV11-2,NA,TRBJ1-1,once,CASSRQGLRNTEAFF,TGTGCCAGCTCTCGGCAGGGGTTAAGAAACACTGAAGCTTTCTTT
TRBV5-1,NA,TRBJ1-4,NA,CASSLVTGTREKLFF,TGCGCCAGCAGCTTGGTTACGGGAACAAGAGAAAAACTGTTTTTT
TRBV28,NA,TRBJ2-7,NA,CASSYAGFSSYEQYF,TGTGCCAGCAGTTATGCGGGTTTTAGCTCCTACGAGCAGTACTTC
TRBV7-6,NA,TRBJ2-3,NA,CASSKTLWNTQYF,TGTGCCAGCAGCAAAACTCTTTGGAATACGCAGTATTTT
TRBV2,NA,TRBJ1-1,NA,CASSDLSEAFF,TGTGCCAGCAGTGATCTGTCAGAAGCTTTCTTT
TRBV3-1/TRBV3-2,TRBD1,TRBJ1-2,once,CASSLQGNYGYTF,TGTGCCAGCAGCCTACAGGGGAACTATGGCTACACCTTC
TRBV12-3/TRBV12-4,NA,TRBJ1-1,NA,CASSQGTEAFF,TGTGCCAGCAGTCAGGGGACTGAAGCTTTCTTT
TRBV10-1,NA,TRBJ1-1,NA,CASSESRQQGTEAFF,TGCGCCAGCAGTGAGTCGCGGCAACAGGGAACTGAAGCTTTCTTT
TRBV7-9,TRBD1,TRBJ1-5,once,CASSPTGAGYSNQPQHF,TGTGCCAGCAGCCCGACAGGGGCGGGTTATAGCAATCAGCCCCAGCATTTT
TRBV9,NA,TRBJ2-2,NA,CASSVMGQPTGELFF,TGTGCCAGCAGCGTTATGGGACAACCCACCGGGGAGCTGTTTTTT
TRBV10-1,NA,TRBJ2-7,NA,CASSGGRGYEQYF,TGCGCCAGCAGTGGGGGCCGGGGCTACGAGCAGTACTTC